Below, one T cell receptor beta chain is given with its context. The TCR beta CDR3 regions underwent amplification using RNA transcripts as the source. The HTBI primer set drove a first-round RT-PCR of the TCR CDR3. TCRdb reanalysed the multiplex PCR reads using MiXCR and keeps one entry per CDR3 protein. The sample has more than 500,000 distinct CDR3 sequences, about 15% seen once. Reasons for excluding patients were uncontrolled infection, other autoimmune disease, pregnancy or lactation. Orbital computed tomography, thyroid ultrasound, serum thyroxine and TRAb, and clinical symptoms together informed the diagnoses. These data originate in a study of T cells in Graves' hyperthyroidism and ophthalmopathy. Turning to the study itself: Specimen type is peripheral blood, collected at initial diagnosis prior to any treatment.

Germline loops: CDR1 KGHSH, CDR2 LQKENI. V lost 3 bases to trimming and J lost 7 bases, with 13 bases between them. The CDR3 has 14 residues. The chain couples TRBV18 to TRBJ1-5; D perhaps matches TRBD1 (5 bases). The specimen was blood. This TCR was recovered from a woman younger than 45 with Graves' ophthalmopathy. The CDR3 nucleotides read TGTGCCAGCTCACCGACCGCGGGGGACCAGCCCCAGCATTTT. Encoded protein: CASSPTAGDQPQHF.